This T cell receptor (beta chain) was sequenced in a study of blood T cell repertoires in COVID-19. Study as a whole: Samples taken during acute and convalescent COVID-19 were collected in the United States, Italy and Spain.

Trimming stripped 0 bases from V and 2 bases from J, with 8 bases between. This CDR3 has 15 residues. Per the germline V gene, CDR1 is KGHSH and CDR2 is LQKENI. In the original analysis: Counts of nucleated cells, estimated from reference gene primer amplification, were obtained. Method: immunoSEQ multiplex PCR; TCRdb's copy keeps in-frame clones and lacks some. For V, J and clone size, that table is used; D and trimming come from the DNA. Seen here are under 150,000 clones, around 89% observed once, and the top ten hold approximately 2.8%. The source material was peripheral blood. This clonotype originated in a woman aged 60-70 years with active COVID-19. The rearrangement joins TRBV18 to TRBJ2-1, with no clear D. The CDR3 DNA follows: TGTGCCAGCTCACCACCGTCCCTAGCCTACAATGAGCAGTTCTTC. Its translation is CASSPPSLAYNEQFF.